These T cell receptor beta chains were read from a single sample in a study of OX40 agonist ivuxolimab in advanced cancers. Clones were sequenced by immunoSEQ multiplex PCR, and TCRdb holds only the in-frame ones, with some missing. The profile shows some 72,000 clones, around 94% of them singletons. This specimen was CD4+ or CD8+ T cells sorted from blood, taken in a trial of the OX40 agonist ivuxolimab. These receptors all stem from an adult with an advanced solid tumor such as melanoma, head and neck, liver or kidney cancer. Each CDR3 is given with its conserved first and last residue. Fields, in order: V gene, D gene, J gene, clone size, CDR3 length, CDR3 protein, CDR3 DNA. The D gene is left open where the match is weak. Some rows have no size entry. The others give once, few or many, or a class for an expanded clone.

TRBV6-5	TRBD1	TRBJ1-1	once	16	CASSYRDRGSGTEAFF	TGTGCCAGCAGTTACCGGGACAGGGGTTCGGGGACTGAAGCTTTCTTT
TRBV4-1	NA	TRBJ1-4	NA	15	CASSPPGNKDEKLFF	TGCGCCAGCAGCCCTCCGGGGAACAAGGATGAAAAACTGTTTTTT
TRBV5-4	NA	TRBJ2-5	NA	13	CASSPRTGETQYF	TGTGCCAGCAGCCCTAGAACCGGTGAGACCCAGTACTTC
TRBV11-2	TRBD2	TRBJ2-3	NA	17	CASSGTGTSVFTDTQYF	TGTGCCAGCAGCGGCACCGGGACTAGCGTATTCACAGATACGCAGTATTTT
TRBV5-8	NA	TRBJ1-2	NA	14	CASTPGLSNYGYTF	TGTGCCAGCACCCCAGGCCTCAGCAACTATGGCTACACCTTC
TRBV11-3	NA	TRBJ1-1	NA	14	CASSLDSLNTEAFF	TGTGCCAGCAGCTTAGACTCATTGAACACTGAAGCTTTCTTT
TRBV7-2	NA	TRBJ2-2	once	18	CASSLVSWRLHNTGELFF	TGTGCCAGCAGCTTAGTGTCGTGGCGGCTTCACAACACCGGGGAGCTGTTTTTT
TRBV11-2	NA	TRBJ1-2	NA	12	CASSLREGGYTF	TGTGCCAGCAGCCTCAGGGAAGGCGGCTACACCTTC
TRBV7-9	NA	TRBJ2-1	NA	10	CASSLREQFF	TGTGCCAGCAGCCTGCGTGAGCAGTTCTTC
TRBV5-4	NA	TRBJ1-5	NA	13	CASSLGQNQPQHF	TGTGCCAGCAGCTTGGGGCAGAATCAGCCCCAGCATTTT
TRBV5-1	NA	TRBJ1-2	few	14	CASSLEAPKDGYTF	TGCGCCAGCAGCTTGGAGGCCCCCAAGGATGGCTACACCTTC
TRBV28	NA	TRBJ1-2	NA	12	CASSLQPVGYTF	TGTGCCAGCAGTTTACAGCCTGTGGGCTACACCTTC
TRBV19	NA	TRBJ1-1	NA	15	CASKGMGNTNTEAFF	TGTGCCAGCAAAGGGATGGGGAATACGAACACTGAAGCTTTCTTT
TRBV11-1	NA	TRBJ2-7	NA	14	CASSPVGGLGEQYF	TGTGCCAGCAGCCCGGTCGGGGGGCTCGGCGAGCAGTACTTC
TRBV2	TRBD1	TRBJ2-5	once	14	CASGQDRVGETQYF	TGTGCCAGCGGCCAAGACAGGGTGGGAGAGACCCAGTACTTC
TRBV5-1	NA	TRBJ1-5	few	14	CASRPTEANQPQHF	TGCGCCAGCAGGCCGACAGAGGCGAATCAGCCCCAGCATTTT
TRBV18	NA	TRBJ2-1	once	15	CASSLGSGTYNEQFF	TGTGCCAGCTCACTAGGGTCGGGAACCTACAATGAGCAGTTCTTC
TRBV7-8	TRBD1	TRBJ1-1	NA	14	CASSRGQGNTEAFF	TGTGCCAGCAGCCGGGGACAGGGGAACACTGAAGCTTTCTTT
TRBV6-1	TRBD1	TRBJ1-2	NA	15	CASMNRGLYNYGYTF	TGTGCCAGCATGAACAGGGGGCTGTATAACTATGGCTACACCTTC
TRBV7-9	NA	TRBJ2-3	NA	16	CASSLYQRAATDTQYF	TGTGCCAGCAGCTTATACCAGCGGGCCGCCACAGATACGCAGTATTTT
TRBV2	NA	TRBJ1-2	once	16	CASSPRGVGILYGYTF	TGTGCCAGCAGTCCAAGGGGGGTGGGGATCCTCTATGGCTACACCTTC
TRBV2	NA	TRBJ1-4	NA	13	CASREFTAEKLFF	TGTGCCAGCAGGGAATTTACAGCCGAAAAACTGTTTTTT
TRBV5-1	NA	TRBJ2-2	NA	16	CASSLIGGSVTGELFF	TGCGCCAGCAGCTTGATTGGGGGGAGTGTAACCGGGGAGCTGTTTTTT
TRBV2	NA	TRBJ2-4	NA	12	CAGRDDKNIQYF	TGTGCTGGAAGGGATGACAAAAACATTCAGTACTTC